These 5 T cell receptor beta chains share one sample of origin, sequenced in a study of T cells in Graves' hyperthyroidism and ophthalmopathy. Amplified regions were TCR beta CDR3 sequences from RNA transcripts. The primer set for the first-round RT-PCR of the TCR CDR3 was HTBI. TCRdb fed the multiplex PCR reads into MiXCR, producing one record per CDR3 protein. The profile shows around 600,000 distinct CDR3 sequences, roughly 14% of them singletons. The sequenced material came from blood. The origin of the receptors is a woman in her 50s with Graves' ophthalmopathy.

This clonotype came up many times. This chain joins TRBV2 and TRBJ1-4; TRBD1 matches at 11 bases. The CDR3 has 14 amino acids. Germline V gene sequence: CDR1 SNHLY, CDR2 FYNNEI. The V and J ends lost 6 bases and 7 bases, in that order; junction bases with no gene match: 4. The CDR3 loop reads CASSPDRGLEKLFF. CDR3 coding DNA: TGTGCCAGCAGCCCGGACAGGGGGCTTGAAAAACTGTTTTTT.

The V call is TRBV25-1, the J call TRBJ2-3, with 7 bases aligning to TRBD2. The V gene end was trimmed by 6 bases and the J gene end by 8 bases; junction bases not matched to a gene: 8. In germline, CDR1 is MGHDK, CDR2 SYGVNS. The CDR3 runs to 13 residues. The CDR3 DNA reads TGTGCCAGCAGCGGGGATATAGCGGGTACGCAGTATTTT. Translated, it gives CASSGDIAGTQYF.

Details on this clonotype: This may be a read error, as it is one base from a much larger clone. This rearrangement joins TRBV5-1 to TRBJ2-7; no definite D call. The CDR3 runs 13 residues. Per germline, CDR1 SGHRS and CDR2 YFSETQ. CDR3: CVSSMIYTYEQYF. The CDR3 coding sequence is TGCGTCAGCAGCATGATATATACCTACGAGCAGTACTTC.

The gene calls are TRBV27 and TRBJ1-1, with TRBD1 as a possible D gene (5 bases). The CDR3 sequence is 15 residues long. V was shortened by 3 bases and J by 5 bases, with 16 bases between the two germline ends. Germline CDR1 and CDR2: MNHEY and SMNVEV (reference sequence). CDR3 nucleotide sequence: TGTGCCAGCAGTTTGAGCCGGGACCTCCGAACTGAAGCTTTCTTT. Translation: CASSLSRDLRTEAFF.

The table lists this clonotype with many counts. This CDR3 reads CASSEPTWRTGLLYEQYF. CDR3 nucleotide sequence: TGTGCCAGCAGTGAACCTACGTGGCGGACAGGCCTTCTCTACGAGCAGTACTTC. The V gene is TRBV6-1, the J gene TRBJ2-7; TRBD1 matches at 7 bases. The CDR3 length is 18 residues. V was pared by 2 bases and J by 3 bases, with 16 bases of the junction left unmatched. The germline V gene encodes CDR1 MNHNS and CDR2 SASEGT.